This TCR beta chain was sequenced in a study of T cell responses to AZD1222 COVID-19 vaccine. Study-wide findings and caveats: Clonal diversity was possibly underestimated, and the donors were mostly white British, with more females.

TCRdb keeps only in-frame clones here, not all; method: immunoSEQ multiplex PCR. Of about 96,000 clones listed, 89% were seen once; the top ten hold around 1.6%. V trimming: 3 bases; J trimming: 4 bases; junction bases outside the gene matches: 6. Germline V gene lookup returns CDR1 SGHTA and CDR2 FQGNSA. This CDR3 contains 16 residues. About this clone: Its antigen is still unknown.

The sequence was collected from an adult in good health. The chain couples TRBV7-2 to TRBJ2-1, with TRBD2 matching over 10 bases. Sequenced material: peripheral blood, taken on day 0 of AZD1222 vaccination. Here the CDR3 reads CASSFALAGPYNEQFF. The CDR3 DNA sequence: TGTGCCAGCAGCTTTGCACTAGCGGGGCCATACAATGAGCAGTTCTTC. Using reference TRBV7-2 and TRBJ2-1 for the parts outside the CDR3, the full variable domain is GAGVSQSPSNKVTEKGKDVELRCDPISGHTALYWYRQSLGQGLEFLIYFQGNSAPDKSGLPSDRFSAERTGGSVSTLTIQRTQQEDSAVYLCASSFALAGPYNEQFFGPGTRLTVL.